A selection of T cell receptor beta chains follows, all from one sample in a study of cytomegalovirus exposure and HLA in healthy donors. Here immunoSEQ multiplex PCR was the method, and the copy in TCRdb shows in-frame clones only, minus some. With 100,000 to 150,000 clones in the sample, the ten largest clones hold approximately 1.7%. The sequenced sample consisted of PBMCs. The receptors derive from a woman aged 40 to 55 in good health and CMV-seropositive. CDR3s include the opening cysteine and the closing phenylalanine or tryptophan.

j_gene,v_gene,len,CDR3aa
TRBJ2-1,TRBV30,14,CAYRQDSIYNEQFF
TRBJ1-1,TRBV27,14,CASSLQGRDTEAFF
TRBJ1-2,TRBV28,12,CASGRVWDGYTF
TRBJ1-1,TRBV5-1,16,CASSFDDSVFNTEAFF
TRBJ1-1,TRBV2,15,CASSALGQQNTEAFF
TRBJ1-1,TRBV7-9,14,CASSLEGMNTEAFF
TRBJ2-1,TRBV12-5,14,CASGEGQFYNEQFF
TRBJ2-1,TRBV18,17,CASSPSSGQGPYNEQFF
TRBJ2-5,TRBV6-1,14,CARGGGGEQETQYF
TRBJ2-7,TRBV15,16,CATSRGTGGSWNEQYF
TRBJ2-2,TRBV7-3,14,CASSLQGFTGELFF
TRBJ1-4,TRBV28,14,CASLNRQANEKLFF
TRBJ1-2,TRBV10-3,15,CAISSTGDGNYGYTF
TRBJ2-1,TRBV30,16,CAWSRRDRGLRHEQFF
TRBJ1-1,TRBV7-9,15,CASHDSSTMNTEAFF
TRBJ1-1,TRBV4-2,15,CASSQTGPLNTEAFF
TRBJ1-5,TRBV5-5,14,CASSLEVGPGPQHF
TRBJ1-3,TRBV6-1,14,CASSDGVSGNTIYF
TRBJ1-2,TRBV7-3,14,CASSLSGDNYGYTF
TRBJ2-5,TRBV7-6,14,CASSPQSLGETQYF
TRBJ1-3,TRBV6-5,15,CASRRGQGEGNTIYF
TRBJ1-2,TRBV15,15,CATSRQGAVLYGYTF
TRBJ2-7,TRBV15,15,CATSRFTGLAGEQYF
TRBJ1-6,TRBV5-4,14,CASRPWAANSPLHF
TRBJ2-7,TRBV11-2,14,CASSPAGHSYEQYF
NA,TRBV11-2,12,CASSLGGHEQYF
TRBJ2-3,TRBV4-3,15,CASSQGGLREDTQYF
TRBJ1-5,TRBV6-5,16,CASSYLTGPSYQPQHF
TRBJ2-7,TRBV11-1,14,CASTLGQGGDEQYF
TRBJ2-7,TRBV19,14,CASSIEAGVYEQYF
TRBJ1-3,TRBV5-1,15,CASSGGEDSGNTIYF
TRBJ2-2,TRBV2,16,CAKGLAGSANTGELFF
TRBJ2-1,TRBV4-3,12,CASSRRDNEQFF
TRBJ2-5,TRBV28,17,CASSPPGLALQWETQYF
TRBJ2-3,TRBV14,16,CASSPTSGRAQDTQYF
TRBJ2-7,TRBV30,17,CAWSRGPTSGYPYEQYF
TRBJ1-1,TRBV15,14,CATSTKTGGPEAFF
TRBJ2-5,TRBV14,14,CASSHPGYQETQYF
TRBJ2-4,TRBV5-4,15,CASSLVGGDRDIQYF
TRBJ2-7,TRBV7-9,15,CASSFYGTSSYEQYF
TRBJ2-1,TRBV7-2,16,CASSPNPGGIGNEQFF
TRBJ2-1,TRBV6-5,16,CASSYLRQGPYNEQFF
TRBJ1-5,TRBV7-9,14,CASSARQGPGPQHF
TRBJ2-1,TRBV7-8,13,CASSPRRLAEQFF
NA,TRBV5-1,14,CASSLVSTVYEQYF
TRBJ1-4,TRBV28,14,CASSLRGASGKLFF
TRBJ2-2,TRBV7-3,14,CASSSKPNTGELFF
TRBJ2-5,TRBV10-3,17,CAIRVASGRGSQETQYF
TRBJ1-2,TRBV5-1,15,CASSEGTGSNYGYTF
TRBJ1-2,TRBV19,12,CASSPLDSGYTF
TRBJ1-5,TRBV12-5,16,CASGLRTGWSNQPQHF
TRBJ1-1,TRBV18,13,CASSPPAGAEAFF
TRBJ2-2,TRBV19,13,CASRTSGAGELFF
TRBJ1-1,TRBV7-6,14,CASSVGVVNTEAFF
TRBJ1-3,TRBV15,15,CATWPGTGAGNTIYF
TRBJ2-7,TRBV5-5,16,CASTERDSVLIYEQYF
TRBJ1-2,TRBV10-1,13,CASSPDRVNGYTF
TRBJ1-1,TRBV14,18,CASSRYFPGTGMNTEAFF
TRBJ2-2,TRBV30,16,CAWSVGRGTNTGELFF
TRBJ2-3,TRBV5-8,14,CASSELAGTDTQYF